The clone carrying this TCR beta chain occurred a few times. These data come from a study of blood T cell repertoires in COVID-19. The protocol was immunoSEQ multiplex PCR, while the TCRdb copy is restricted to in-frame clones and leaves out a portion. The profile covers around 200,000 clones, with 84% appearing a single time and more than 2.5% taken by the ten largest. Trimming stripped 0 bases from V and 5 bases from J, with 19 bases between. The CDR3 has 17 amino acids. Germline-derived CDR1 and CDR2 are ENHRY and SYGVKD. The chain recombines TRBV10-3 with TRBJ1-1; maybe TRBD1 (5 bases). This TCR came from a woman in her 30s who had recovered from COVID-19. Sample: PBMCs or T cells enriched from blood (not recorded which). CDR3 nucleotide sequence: TGTGCCATCAGTGAGTCAATGGGAGGGGAGGGAGGTACTGAAGCTTTCTTT. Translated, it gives CAISESMGGEGGTEAFF.